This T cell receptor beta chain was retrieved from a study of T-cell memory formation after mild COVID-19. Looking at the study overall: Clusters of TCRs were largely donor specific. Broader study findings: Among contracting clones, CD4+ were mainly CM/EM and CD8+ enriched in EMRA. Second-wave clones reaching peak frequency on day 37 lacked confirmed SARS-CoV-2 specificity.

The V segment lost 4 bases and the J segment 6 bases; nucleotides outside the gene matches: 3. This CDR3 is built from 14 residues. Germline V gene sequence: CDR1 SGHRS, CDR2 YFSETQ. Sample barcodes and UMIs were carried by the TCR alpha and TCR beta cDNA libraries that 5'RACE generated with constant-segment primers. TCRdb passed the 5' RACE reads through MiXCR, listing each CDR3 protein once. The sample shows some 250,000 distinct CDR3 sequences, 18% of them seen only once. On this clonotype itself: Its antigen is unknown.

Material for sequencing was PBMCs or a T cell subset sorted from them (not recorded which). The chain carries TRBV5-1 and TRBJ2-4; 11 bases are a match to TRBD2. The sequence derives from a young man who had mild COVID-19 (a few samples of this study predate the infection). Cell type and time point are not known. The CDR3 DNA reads TGCGCCAGCAGCGCTACTAGCGGGGGAAACATTCAGTACTTC. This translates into CASSATSGGNIQYF.